One sample yielded the 22 T cell receptor beta chains listed below, sequenced in a study of blood T cell repertoires in COVID-19. Produced via immunoSEQ multiplex PCR; TCRdb's table is partial and in-frame only. Among around 100,000 clones listed, 80% to 90% were seen once. What was sequenced was peripheral blood. These receptors originate from a human donor in a cohort sampled during active COVID-19.

This sequence joins TRBV19 and TRBJ1-5; maybe TRBD1 (5 bases). Germline CDR1 LNHDA, CDR2 SQIVND (reference sequence). Trimming stripped 7 bases from V and 9 bases from J, with 13 bases between. The CDR3 covers 12 residues. CDR3 region: CASTGGVMPQHF. CDR3 nucleotides: TGTGCCAGTACCGGGGGGGTTATGCCCCAGCATTTT.

V gene TRBV10-3 combines with J gene TRBJ2-1; the D gene is possibly TRBD2 (5 bases). Germline V CDR1 and CDR2: ENHRY, SYGVKD. CDR3 size: 16 residues. V was shortened by 4 bases and J by 7 bases, with 20 bases between the two germline ends. CDR3 sequence reads: CAISAPSGWGENEQFF. The CDR3 DNA is TGTGCCATCAGTGCCCCTTCGGGGTGGGGAGAGAATGAGCAGTTCTTC.

The V gene is TRBV11-1, the J gene TRBJ2-5, with 7 bases matching TRBD1. Germline V gene data show CDR1 as SGHAT and CDR2 as FQDESV (reference sequence). The V and J ends lost 10 bases and 4 bases, in that order; junction bases with no gene match: 3. This CDR3 has 11 residues. The CDR3 loop is CATRDRETQYF. CDR3 coding DNA: TGTGCCACCCGGGACAGAGAGACCCAGTACTTC. Using reference TRBV11-1 and TRBJ2-5 for the parts outside the CDR3, the full variable domain is EAEVAQSPRYKITEKSQAVAFWCDPISGHATLYWYRQILGQGPELLVQFQDESVVDDSQLPKDRFSAERLKGVDSTLKIQPAELGDSAMYLCATRDRETQYFGPGTRLLVL.

CDR3 in amino acids: CASSLGGRLYNEQFF. The CDR3 nucleotides are TGTGCCAGCAGCTTAGGCGGGAGGCTTTACAATGAGCAGTTCTTC. This chain joins TRBV11-3 and TRBJ2-1; 8 positions agree with TRBD2. V dropped 1 base and J dropped 4; count of bases not matched to a gene: 3. The CDR3 extends over 15 amino acids. Per the germline V gene, CDR1 is SGHNT and CDR2 is YENEEA.

V is TRBV11-1 and J is TRBJ2-5, with TRBD1 matching 8 bases. CDR1 is SGHAT, CDR2 FQDESV, per germline (reference sequence). With V trimmed by 2 bases and J by 5 bases, 4 bases remained unmatched. The CDR3 is 14 amino acids. The CDR3 is CASSLQGAWETQYF. The CDR3 DNA reads as TGTGCCAGCAGCTTACAGGGGGCTTGGGAGACCCAGTACTTC.

The chain links TRBV24-1 to TRBJ2-1, with 7 bases identical to TRBD2. Losses at the gene ends were 6 bases for V and 3 bases for J; bases not matched to a gene: 4. The germline V gene has CDR1 KGHDR and CDR2 SFDVKD. The CDR3 length is 14 residues. The CDR3 protein is CATSPREGYNEQFF. CDR3 bases: TGTGCCACCAGTCCCAGGGAGGGCTACAATGAGCAGTTCTTC.

The chain carries TRBV3-1 (or the pseudogene TRBV3-2) and TRBJ1-6, with a tentative D call TRBD1 (5 bases). Deletions cut 1 base from V and 8 bases from J, with 12 bases between. Per germline, CDR1 LGHDT and CDR2 YNNKEL (reference sequence). The CDR3 extends over 15 amino acids. The CDR3 is CASSQVSQVDSPLHF. The CDR3, as DNA: TGTGCCAGCAGCCAAGTGTCACAGGTGGATTCACCCCTCCACTTT.

The chain has TRBV20-1 and TRBJ2-1, with 8 nucleotides matching TRBD2. This CDR3 is built from 18 residues. Per the germline V gene, CDR1 is DFQATT and CDR2 is SNEGSKA (reference sequence). The V gene end was trimmed by 3 bases and the J gene end by 3 bases; junction bases not matched to a gene: 16. CDR3 coding DNA: TGCAGTGCTAGTCCGGTAGCGGGGAGGGGATACCGCTACAATGAGCAGTTCTTC. Its translation is CSASPVAGRGYRYNEQFF.

This clone was detected once. The V and J genes are TRBV5-6 and TRBJ1-2; D gene ambiguous. Deletions cut 2 bases from V and 5 bases from J, with 13 bases between. Per germline, CDR1 SGHDT and CDR2 YYEEEE. This CDR3 region has 14 residues. DNA of the CDR3: TGTGCCAGCAGCTTTATCGGAACAGAATATGGCTACACCTTC. Translation gives CASSFIGTEYGYTF.

This chain links TRBV9 with TRBJ2-2; 8 bases are shared with TRBD2. Germline trimming cut 4 bases from V and 5 bases from J; bases unmatched to any gene: 10. Germline CDR1 and CDR2: SGDLS and YYNGEE. CDR3 length equals 16 residues. Written as DNA, the CDR3 is TGTGCCAGCAGCCCCCTCCCCAGCGGGAGAACCGGGGAGCTGTTTTTT. Protein product: CASSPLPSGRTGELFF. Full variable domain (remainder filled in from reference TRBV9 and TRBJ2-2): DSGVTQTPKHLITATGQRVTLRCSPRSGDLSVYWYQQSLDQGLQFLIQYYNGEERAKGNILERFSAQQFPDLHSELNLSSLELGDSALYFCASSPLPSGRTGELFFGEGSRLTVL.

As DNA, the CDR3 is TGTGCCAGCAGAAGACAAACAGGGTACGAAAGGCAGCCCCAGCATTTT. Amino acids: CASRRQTGYERQPQHF. The chain has TRBV28 and TRBJ1-5; tentatively, D is TRBD1 (6 bases). The V end lost 6 bases, the J end lost 7 bases, and 22 bases lay between the germline ends. Germline lookup yields CDR1 MDHEN and CDR2 SYDVKM. CDR3 length equals 16 residues.

This chain joins TRBV18 and TRBJ2-7; the D gene is possibly TRBD1 (5 bases). This CDR3 has 14 residues. CDR1 KGHSH and CDR2 LQKENI come from the germline V gene. V lost 3 bases and J 3 bases, leaving 12 bases between the germline ends. The CDR3 coding sequence is TGTGCCAGCTCACCTTCTCCAGGGAACTACGAGCAGTACTTC. Protein: CASSPSPGNYEQYF.

CDR3: CASQGAGSYNEQFF. For the CDR3, the DNA is TGTGCCAGCCAAGGAGCCGGCTCCTACAATGAGCAGTTCTTC. The chain carries TRBV10-3 and TRBJ2-1; the D is unclear. Germline-derived CDR1 and CDR2 are ENHRY and SYGVKD. This CDR3 contains 14 residues. V lost 10 bases, J lost 0 bases, and 13 bases lay in between.

The gene calls are TRBV6-6 and TRBJ1-4, with 8 bases fitting TRBD1. CDR3 size: 14 residues. The ends lost 9 bases at V and 4 bases at J; junction bases unmatched: 7. CDR1 is MNHNY, CDR2 SVGAGI, per germline (reference sequence). The CDR3 sequence is CASSRGQLNEKLFF. As DNA, the CDR3 is TGTGCCAGTTCCAGGGGGCAGCTTAATGAAAAACTGTTTTTT.

The chain has TRBV15 and TRBJ2-7; D gene uncertain. Germline V lookup: CDR1 LNHNV, CDR2 YYDKDF (reference sequence). The CDR3 consists of 15 residues. Trimming cost V 0 bases and J 0 bases, with 9 bases left between them. DNA for the CDR3: TGTGCCACCAGCAGAGATCAGGCTGCCTCCTACGAGCAGTACTTC. This sequence encodes CATSRDQAASYEQYF.

This clone was counted once. J is TRBJ1-5 and V is TRBV2; 7 positions agree with TRBD1. Losses at the gene ends were 7 bases for V and 7 bases for J; bases not matched to a gene: 7. Germline CDR1 is SNHLY and CDR2 is FYNNEI. The length of the CDR3 is 13 residues. The CDR3 loop is CASTSTGQQPQHF. CDR3 coding DNA: TGTGCCAGCACTTCGACAGGGCAGCAGCCCCAGCATTTT.

The genes are TRBV5-1 and TRBJ2-7, with 8 bases lining up with TRBD2. Germline V gene data show CDR1 as SGHRS and CDR2 as YFSETQ. J lost 0 bases, V lost 1 base, and 12 bases had no gene match. This CDR3 is 18 amino acids long. CDR3 protein: CASSLMVVGGAYSYEQYF. The CDR3 DNA reads TGCGCCAGCAGCTTGATGGTGGTCGGGGGGGCCTACTCCTACGAGCAGTACTTC. Full variable domain (remainder filled in from reference TRBV5-1 and TRBJ2-7): KAGVTQTPRYLIKTRGQQVTLSCSPISGHRSVSWYQQTPGQGLQFLFEYFSETQRNKGNFPGRFSGRQFSNSRSEMNVSTLELGDSALYLCASSLMVVGGAYSYEQYFGPGTRLTVT.

The V gene is TRBV6-6, the J gene TRBJ1-1, with D possibly being TRBD1 (6 bases). CDR3 length: 13 amino acids. Germline CDR1 reads MNHNY; CDR2 reads SVGAGI (reference sequence). The V and J ends lost 6 bases and 6 bases respectively, with 14 bases between them. CDR3 nucleotides: TGTGCCAGCAGCCTAGGCAGGGGTGCTGAAGCTTTCTTT. It translates to CASSLGRGAEAFF.

V gene TRBV5-1 combines with J gene TRBJ1-1; D may be TRBD1 (5 bases). Germline V gives CDR1 SGHRS, CDR2 YFSETQ. The CDR3 length is 18 residues. Trimming cost V 0 bases and J 1 base, with 19 bases left between them. CDR3 in DNA: TGCGCCAGCAGCTTGGGAGGCCTATTGGCAGGGCGGAACACTGAAGCTTTCTTT. Protein sequence: CASSLGGLLAGRNTEAFF.

The chain combines TRBV19 with TRBJ1-3; D may be TRBD1 (5 bases). CDR3 length equals 15 residues. Per germline, CDR1 LNHDA and CDR2 SQIVND (reference sequence). Trimming took 6 bases from V and 0 from J, leaving 12 bases between them. The CDR3 loop is CASRKQASSGNTIYF. The CDR3 bases are TGTGCCAGTAGAAAACAGGCCTCCTCTGGAAACACCATATATTTT.

The table lists this clone with a few counts. The rearrangement joins TRBV7-9 to TRBJ2-1, with 7 bases matching TRBD2. V lost 2 bases to trimming and J lost 5 bases; unmatched junction nucleotides: 12. CDR3 length: 17 residues. Germline V gene sequence: CDR1 SEHNR, CDR2 FQNEAQ (reference sequence). The CDR3 DNA follows: TGTGCCAGCAGCTTAACCCCAAGCGCGGCGGGGGACAATGAGCAGTTCTTC. Amino acids: CASSLTPSAAGDNEQFF.

For this clone: The sample contains more than one DNA sequence encoding this CDR3. V usage is TRBV27 and J usage is TRBJ2-5; TRBD1 matches at 9 bases. J was trimmed by 7 bases and V by 6 bases; bases with no gene match: 9. The CDR3 has 14 amino acids. CDR1 and CDR2 from the germline V gene are MNHEY and SMNVEV (reference sequence). For the CDR3, the DNA is TGTGCCAGCAGCTCCCGGGACAGGGCAGGGACCCAGTACTTC. Amino acid sequence: CASSSRDRAGTQYF.